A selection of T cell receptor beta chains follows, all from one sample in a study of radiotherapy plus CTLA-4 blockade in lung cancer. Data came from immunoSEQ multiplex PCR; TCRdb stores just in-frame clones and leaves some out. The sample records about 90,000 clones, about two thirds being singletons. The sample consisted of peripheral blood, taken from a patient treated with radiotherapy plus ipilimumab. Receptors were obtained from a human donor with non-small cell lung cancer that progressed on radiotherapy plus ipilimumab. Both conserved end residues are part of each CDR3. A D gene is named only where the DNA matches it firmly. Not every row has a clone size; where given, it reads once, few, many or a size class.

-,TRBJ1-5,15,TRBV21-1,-,CASSKAGEPNQPQHF,TGTGCCAGCAGCAAAGCCGGGGAACCCAATCAGCCCCAGCATTTT
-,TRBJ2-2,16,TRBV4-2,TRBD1,CASSQVSTGGSGELFF,TGTGCCAGCAGCCAAGTATCTACAGGGGGGAGCGGGGAGCTGTTTTTT
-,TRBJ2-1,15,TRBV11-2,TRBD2,CASSLGTSGINEQFF,TGTGCCAGCAGCTTGGGGACTAGCGGGATCAATGAGCAGTTCTTC
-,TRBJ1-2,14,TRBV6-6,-,CASSYSQGNYGYTF,TGTGCCAGCAGTTACTCGCAGGGGAACTATGGCTACACCTTC
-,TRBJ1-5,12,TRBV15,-,CATSHKNQPQHF,TGTGCCACCAGCCATAAGAATCAGCCCCAGCATTTT
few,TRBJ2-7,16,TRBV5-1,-,CASSLHPGESAYEQYF,TGCGCCAGCAGCCTGCACCCGGGGGAATCAGCCTACGAGCAGTACTTC
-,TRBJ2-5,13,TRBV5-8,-,CASSLGSQETQYF,TGTGCCAGCAGCTTGGGAAGTCAAGAGACCCAGTACTTC
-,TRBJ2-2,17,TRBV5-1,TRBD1,CASRSRTGTVYTGELFF,TGCGCCAGCAGGTCCCGAACCGGGACAGTATACACCGGGGAGCTGTTTTTT
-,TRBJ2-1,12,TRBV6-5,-,CASSPDYNEQFF,TGTGCCAGCAGTCCCGACTACAATGAGCAGTTCTTC
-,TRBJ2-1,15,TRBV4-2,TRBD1,CASSQTQGAFNEQFF,TGTGCCAGCAGCCAAACCCAGGGGGCCTTCAATGAGCAGTTCTTC
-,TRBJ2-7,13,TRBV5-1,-,CASSLEWAHEQYF,TGCGCCAGCAGCTTGGAATGGGCCCACGAGCAGTACTTC
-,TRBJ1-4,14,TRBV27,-,CASSLSSYNEKLFF,TGTGCCAGCAGTTTATCGTCGTACAATGAAAAACTGTTTTTT
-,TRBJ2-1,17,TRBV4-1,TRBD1,CASRNTGGTGRIYEQFF,TGCGCCAGCAGAAACACTGGAGGGACAGGGCGAATCTATGAGCAGTTCTTC
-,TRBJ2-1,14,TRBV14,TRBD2,CASSQVAAGVVQFF,TGTGCCAGCAGCCAAGTGGCAGCGGGAGTGGTGCAGTTCTTC
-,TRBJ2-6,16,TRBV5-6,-,CASSVGGFSGANVLTF,TGTGCCAGCAGCGTAGGCGGGTTCTCTGGGGCCAACGTCCTGACTTTC
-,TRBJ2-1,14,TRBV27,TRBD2,CASSSGSPNNEQFF,TGTGCCAGCAGCAGCGGGAGTCCCAACAATGAGCAGTTCTTC
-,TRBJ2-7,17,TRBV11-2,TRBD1,CAPQGQGTVDSSYEQYF,TGTGCCCCCCAGGGACAGGGGACGGTTGATAGCTCCTACGAGCAGTACTTC
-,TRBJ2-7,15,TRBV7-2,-,CASSQKGTTGYEQYF,TGTGCCAGCAGCCAAAAGGGGACGACAGGCTACGAGCAGTACTTC
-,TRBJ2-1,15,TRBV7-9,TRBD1,CASSAAMTGVDEQFF,TGTGCCAGCAGCGCTGCTATGACAGGGGTGGATGAGCAGTTCTTC
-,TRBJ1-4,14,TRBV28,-,CASTKGGTGEKLFF,TGTGCCAGCACCAAGGGGGGGACGGGAGAAAAACTGTTTTTT
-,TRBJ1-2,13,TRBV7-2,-,CASSPDGVYGYTF,TGTGCCAGCAGCCCGGACGGGGTCTATGGCTACACCTTC
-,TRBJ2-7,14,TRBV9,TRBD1,CASSADRGGYEQYF,TGTGCCAGCAGCGCGGACAGGGGGGGCTACGAGCAGTACTTC
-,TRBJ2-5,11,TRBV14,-,CASSQLQTQYF,TGTGCCAGCAGCCAATTACAGACCCAGTACTTC
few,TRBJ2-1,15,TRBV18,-,CASSPLEGGGFEQFF,TGTGCCAGCTCACCCCTGGAGGGGGGGGGATTTGAGCAGTTCTTC
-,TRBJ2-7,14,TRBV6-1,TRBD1,CASSPTGGFYEQYF,TGTGCCAGCAGTCCGACAGGGGGCTTTTACGAGCAGTACTTC
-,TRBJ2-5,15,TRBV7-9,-,CASSPPLGGAETQYF,TGTGCCAGCAGCCCCCCCCTCGGGGGCGCGGAGACCCAGTACTTC
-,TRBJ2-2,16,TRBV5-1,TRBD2,CASSFFSGSSTGELFF,TGCGCCAGCAGCTTCTTTAGCGGGAGCAGCACCGGGGAGCTGTTTTTT
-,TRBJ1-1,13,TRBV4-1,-,CASSQVPFPEAFF,TGCGCCAGCAGCCAAGTTCCGTTCCCAGAAGCTTTCTTT
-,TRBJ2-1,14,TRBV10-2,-,CASSDKGGDNEQFF,TGCGCCAGCAGTGATAAGGGGGGCGACAATGAGCAGTTCTTC
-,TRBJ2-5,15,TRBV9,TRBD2,CASSPSGGRGETQYF,TGTGCCAGCAGCCCCTCGGGGGGGAGAGGAGAGACCCAGTACTTC
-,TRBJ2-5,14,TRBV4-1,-,CASSRGGAGETQYF,TGCGCCAGCAGCAGAGGAGGGGCCGGGGAGACCCAGTACTTC
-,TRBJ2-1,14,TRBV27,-,CASSLGGAYNEQFF,TGTGCCAGCAGTTTGGGGGGGGCGTACAATGAGCAGTTCTTC
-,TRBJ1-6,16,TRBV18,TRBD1,CASSAGTGGSNSPLHF,TGTGCCAGCTCAGCCGGGACAGGGGGATCTAATTCACCCCTCCACTTT
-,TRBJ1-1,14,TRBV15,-,CATSRDREMTEAFF,TGTGCCACCAGCAGAGACAGGGAGATGACTGAAGCTTTCTTT
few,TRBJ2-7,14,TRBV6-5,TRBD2,CASARGEGLSEQYF,TGTGCCAGCGCACGGGGGGAGGGCCTGTCCGAGCAGTACTTC
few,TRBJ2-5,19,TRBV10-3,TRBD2,CAISESTGRGGRYQETQYF,TGTGCCATCAGTGAGTCGACCGGGCGGGGGGGCCGATACCAAGAGACCCAGTACTTC
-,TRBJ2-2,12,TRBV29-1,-,CSVDANTGELFF,TGCAGCGTTGACGCGAACACCGGGGAGCTGTTTTTT
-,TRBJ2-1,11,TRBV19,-,CASSIRPEQFF,TGTGCCAGTAGTATCCGGCCTGAGCAGTTCTTC
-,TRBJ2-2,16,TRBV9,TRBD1,CASSGRQGTDTGELFF,TGTGCCAGCAGCGGACGACAGGGAACAGACACCGGGGAGCTGTTTTTT
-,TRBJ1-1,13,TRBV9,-,CASSVGGDTEAFF,TGTGCCAGCAGCGTAGGTGGAGACACTGAAGCTTTCTTT
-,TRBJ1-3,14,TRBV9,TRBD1,CASGRDRAGNTIYF,TGTGCCAGCGGACGGGACAGGGCTGGAAACACCATATATTTT
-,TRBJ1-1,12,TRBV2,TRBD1,CAGTGMNTEAFF,TGTGCCGGGACAGGGATGAACACTGAAGCTTTCTTT
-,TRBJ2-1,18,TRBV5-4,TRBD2,CASSSTSGGTGSYNEQFF,TGTGCCAGCAGCTCCACTAGCGGGGGGACCGGCTCCTACAATGAGCAGTTCTTC
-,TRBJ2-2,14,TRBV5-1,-,CASSLGGAGGELFF,TGCGCCAGCAGCTTGGGCGGGGCAGGCGGGGAGCTGTTTTTT
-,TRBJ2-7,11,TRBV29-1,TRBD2,CSVGGGYEQYF,TGCAGCGTGGGGGGAGGGTACGAGCAGTACTTC
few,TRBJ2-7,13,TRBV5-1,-,CASSLGRNYEQYF,TGCGCCAGCAGCTTGGGCAGAAACTACGAGCAGTACTTC
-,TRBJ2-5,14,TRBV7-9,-,CASSVDTTQETQYF,TGTGCCAGCAGCGTGGACACGACCCAAGAGACCCAGTACTTC
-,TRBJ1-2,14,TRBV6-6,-,CASSTEGGRSGYTF,TGTGCCAGCAGTACCGAAGGGGGGCGAAGTGGCTACACCTTC
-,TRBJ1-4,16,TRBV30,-,CAWSTGTYPTNEKLFF,TGTGCCTGGAGTACCGGGACATATCCAACTAATGAAAAACTGTTTTTT
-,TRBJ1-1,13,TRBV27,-,CASSLLGDTEAFF,TGTGCCAGCAGTTTATTGGGGGACACTGAAGCTTTCTTT